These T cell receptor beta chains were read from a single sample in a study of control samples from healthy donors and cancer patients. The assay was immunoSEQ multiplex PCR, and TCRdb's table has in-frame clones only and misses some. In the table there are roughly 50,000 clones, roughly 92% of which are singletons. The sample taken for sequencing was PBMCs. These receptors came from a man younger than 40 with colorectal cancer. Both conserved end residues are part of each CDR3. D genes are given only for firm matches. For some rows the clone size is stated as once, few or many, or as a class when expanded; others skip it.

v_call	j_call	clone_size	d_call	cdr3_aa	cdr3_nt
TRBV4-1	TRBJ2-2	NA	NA	CASSPFTRVYTGELFF	TGCGCCAGCAGCCCCTTCACCCGGGTATACACCGGGGAGCTGTTTTTT
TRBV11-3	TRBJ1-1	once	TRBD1	CASSLARGTGEGTEAFF	TGTGCCAGCAGCTTAGCACGCGGGACAGGGGAAGGCACTGAAGCTTTCTTT
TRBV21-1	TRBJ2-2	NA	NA	CASTPGGQGAGELFF	TGTGCCAGCACGCCCGGGGGACAGGGAGCCGGGGAGCTGTTTTTT
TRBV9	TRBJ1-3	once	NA	CASSVEPSGEGNTIYF	TGTGCCAGCAGCGTAGAACCCTCTGGTGAGGGAAACACCATATATTTT
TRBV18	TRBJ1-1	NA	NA	CASSPFTGRYNTEAFF	TGTGCCAGCTCACCATTTACAGGGAGGTACAACACTGAAGCTTTCTTT
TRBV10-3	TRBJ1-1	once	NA	CATREGGNLNTEAFF	TGTGCCACCCGAGAGGGGGGGAACTTAAACACTGAAGCTTTCTTT
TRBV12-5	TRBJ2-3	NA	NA	CASGLLRASDTQYF	TGTGCTAGTGGTTTATTACGGGCATCAGATACGCAGTATTTT
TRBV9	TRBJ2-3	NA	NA	CASSVAGTSTDTQYF	TGTGCCAGCAGCGTAGCCGGAACTAGCACAGATACGCAGTATTTT
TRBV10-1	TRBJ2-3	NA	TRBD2	CASSLGLAGGPEGTQYF	TGCGCCAGCAGTTTGGGACTAGCGGGGGGGCCTGAGGGTACGCAGTATTTT
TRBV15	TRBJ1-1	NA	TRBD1	CATSPGQGRYTEAFF	TGTGCCACCAGCCCCGGACAGGGGAGGTACACTGAAGCTTTCTTT
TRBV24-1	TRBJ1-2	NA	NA	CATSDSSDTTYGYTF	TGTGCCACCAGTGATTCATCAGACACCACGTATGGCTACACCTTC
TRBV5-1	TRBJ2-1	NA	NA	CASSRRADYNEQFF	TGCGCCAGCAGCCGGCGGGCGGACTACAATGAGCAGTTCTTC
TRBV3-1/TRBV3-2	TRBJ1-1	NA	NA	CASSQSWVPEAFF	TGTGCCAGCAGCCAAAGCTGGGTCCCTGAAGCTTTCTTT
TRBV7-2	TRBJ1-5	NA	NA	CASSLGQWNQPQHF	TGTGCCAGCAGCTTAGGACAGTGGAATCAGCCCCAGCATTTT
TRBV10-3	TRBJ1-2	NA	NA	CAIRADGNYGYTF	TGTGCCATCAGGGCGGACGGGAACTATGGCTACACCTTC
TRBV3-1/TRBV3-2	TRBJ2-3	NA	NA	CASSPETWDTQYF	TGTGCCAGCAGCCCCGAAACATGGGATACGCAGTATTTT
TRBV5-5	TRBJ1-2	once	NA	CASSPQGNYGYTF	TGTGCCAGCAGCCCCCAGGGGAACTATGGCTACACCTTC
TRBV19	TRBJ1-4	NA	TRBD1	CASSRQGPPNEKLFF	TGTGCCAGTAGTCGACAGGGCCCCCCTAATGAAAAACTGTTTTTT
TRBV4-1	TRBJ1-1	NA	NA	CASSHPGTANTEAFF	TGCGCCAGCAGCCACCCGGGGACCGCGAACACTGAAGCTTTCTTT
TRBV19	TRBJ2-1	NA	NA	CASRAGQTTYNEQFF	TGTGCCAGTAGGGCCGGGCAGACTACCTACAATGAGCAGTTCTTC
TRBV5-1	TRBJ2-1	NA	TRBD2	CASSSRASGVSEQFF	TGCGCCAGCAGCTCACGGGCTAGCGGGGTATCTGAGCAGTTCTTC
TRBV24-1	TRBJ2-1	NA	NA	CATSDLGSPERGKQFF	TGTGCCACCAGTGATTTGGGCAGCCCGGAGAGGGGGAAGCAGTTCTTC
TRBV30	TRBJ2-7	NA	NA	CAWSDGDEQYF	TGTGCCTGGAGTGATGGGGACGAGCAGTACTTC
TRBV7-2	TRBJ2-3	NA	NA	CASSLGGASRSDTQYF	TGTGCCAGCAGCTTAGGAGGGGCATCAAGGTCAGATACGCAGTATTTT
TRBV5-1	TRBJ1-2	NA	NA	CASSLFGGLGEGYTF	TGCGCCAGCAGCTTGTTTGGAGGTCTAGGTGAAGGCTACACCTTC
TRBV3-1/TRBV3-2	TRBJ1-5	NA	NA	CASSQDLGLGQPQHF	TGTGCCAGCAGCCAAGACCTGGGACTCGGGCAGCCCCAGCATTTT
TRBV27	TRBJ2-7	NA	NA	CASSIFRGYEQYF	TGTGCCAGCAGCATTTTCCGGGGGTACGAGCAGTACTTC
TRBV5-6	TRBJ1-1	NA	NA	CASSLEGVSQTEAFF	TGTGCCAGCAGCTTGGAGGGGGTTAGCCAGACTGAAGCTTTCTTT
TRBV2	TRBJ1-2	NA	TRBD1	CASSDGQEPRWGYTF	TGTGCCAGCAGCGACGGACAGGAACCCCGATGGGGGTACACCTTC
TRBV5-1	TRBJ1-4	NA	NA	CASSLEIIGTNEKLFF	TGCGCCAGCAGCTTGGAAATCATCGGAACTAATGAAAAACTGTTTTTT
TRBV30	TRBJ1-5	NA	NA	CAWSRGGHSNQPQHF	TGTGCCTGGAGTCGGGGGGGACATAGCAATCAGCCCCAGCATTTT
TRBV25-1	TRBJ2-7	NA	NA	CASSETPFGGLQYEQYF	TGTGCCAGCAGTGAAACTCCTTTCGGGGGGCTCCAGTACGAGCAGTACTTC
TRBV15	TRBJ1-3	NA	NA	CATSRSGHRSGNTIYF	TGTGCCACCAGCAGAAGCGGACACCGCTCTGGAAACACCATATATTTT
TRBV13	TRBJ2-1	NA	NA	CASSLGGVWSYNEQFF	TGTGCCAGCAGCTTAGGAGGCGTATGGTCCTACAATGAGCAGTTCTTC
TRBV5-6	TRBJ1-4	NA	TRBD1	CASTGTGKLGTNEKLFF	TGTGCCAGCACCGGGACAGGGAAGCTTGGGACTAATGAAAAACTGTTTTTT
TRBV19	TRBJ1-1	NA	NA	CASRTRQIMNTEAFF	TGTGCCAGTAGAACCAGACAGATAATGAACACTGAAGCTTTCTTT
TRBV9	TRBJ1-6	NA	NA	CASSVEDPAWGDSPLHF	TGTGCCAGCAGCGTAGAGGACCCGGCGTGGGGGGATTCACCCCTCCACTTT
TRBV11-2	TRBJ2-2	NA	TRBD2	CASSLGLAGGRTGELFF	TGTGCCAGCAGCTTGGGGCTAGCGGGGGGGCGCACCGGGGAGCTGTTTTTT
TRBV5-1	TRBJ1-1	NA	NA	CASSVSGTEAFF	TGCGCCAGCAGCGTATCCGGGACAGAAGCTTTCTTT
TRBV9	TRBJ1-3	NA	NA	CASRRGAGNTIYF	TGTGCCAGCAGGAGGGGAGCTGGAAACACCATATATTTT
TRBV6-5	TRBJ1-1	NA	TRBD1	CASSLQGANTEAFF	TGTGCCAGCAGTTTGCAGGGGGCGAACACTGAAGCTTTCTTT
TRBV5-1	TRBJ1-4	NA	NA	CASSLTGQDYEKLFF	TGCGCCAGCAGCCTTACGGGACAAGACTATGAAAAACTGTTTTTT
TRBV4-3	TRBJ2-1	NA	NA	CASSQDGGGPVNEQFF	TGCGCCAGCAGCCAAGACGGTGGGGGTCCGGTCAATGAGCAGTTCTTC
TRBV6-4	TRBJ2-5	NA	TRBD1	CASSASGGSQETQYF	TGTGCCAGCAGTGCTTCAGGGGGTTCCCAAGAGACCCAGTACTTC
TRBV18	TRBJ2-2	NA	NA	CASSPTGRNTGELFF	TGTGCCAGCTCACCGACAGGACGGAACACCGGGGAGCTGTTTTTT
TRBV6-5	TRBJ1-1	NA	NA	CASSYHTGRINTEAFF	TGTGCCAGCAGTTACCATACCGGGAGAATAAACACTGAAGCTTTCTTT
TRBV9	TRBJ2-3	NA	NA	CASSVSGPEGDTQYF	TGTGCCAGCAGCGTCTCGGGGCCCGAGGGGGATACGCAGTATTTT
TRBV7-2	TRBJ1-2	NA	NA	CASSLVTEYGYTF	TGTGCCAGCAGCTTAGTGACGGAGTATGGCTACACCTTC